This T cell receptor (beta chain) was recorded in a study of cytomegalovirus exposure and HLA in healthy donors. The PCR made use of 60 Vbeta and 13 Jbeta primers. Measured with immunoSEQ multiplex PCR; TCRdb has only the in-frame clones, and not every one. This listing includes approximately 54,000 clones. As to this clone: Its specificity is not known.

Though probably carrying unrecorded immune exposures, donors were nominally healthy at sampling. Study-wide points: Follow-up analysis found HLA locus-dependent TCR association rates, highest for DRB1 and lowest for HLA-C.

The sequence derives from a woman between 35 and 50 years old in good health and CMV-seronegative. The sequencing sample was made of PBMCs.

The CDR3 protein is CASSLGLAYNEQFF. The CDR3 DNA reads as TGTGCCAGCTCACTGGGACTAGCCTACAATGAGCAGTTCTTC. The chain couples TRBV18 to TRBJ2-1; 8 bases match TRBD2. Trimming at V came to 4 bases and at J to 2 bases, leaving 1 base not matched to a gene. This CDR3 has 14 residues. The V gene's germline CDR1 is KGHSH and CDR2 LQKENI.